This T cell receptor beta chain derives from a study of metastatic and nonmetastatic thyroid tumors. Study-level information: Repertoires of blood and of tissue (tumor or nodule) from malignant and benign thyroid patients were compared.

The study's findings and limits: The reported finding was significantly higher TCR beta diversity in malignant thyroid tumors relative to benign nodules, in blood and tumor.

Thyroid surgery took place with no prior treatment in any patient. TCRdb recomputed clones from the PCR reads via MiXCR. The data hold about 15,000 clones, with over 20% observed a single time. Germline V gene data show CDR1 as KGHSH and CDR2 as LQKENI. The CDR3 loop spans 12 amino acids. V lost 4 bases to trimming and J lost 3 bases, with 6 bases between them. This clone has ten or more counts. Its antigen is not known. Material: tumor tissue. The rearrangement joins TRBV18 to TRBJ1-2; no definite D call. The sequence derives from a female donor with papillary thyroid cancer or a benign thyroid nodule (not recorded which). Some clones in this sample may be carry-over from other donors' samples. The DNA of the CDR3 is TGTGCCAGCTCACTCACAGACTATGGCTACACCTTC. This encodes CASSLTDYGYTF.